This TCR beta chain was sequenced for a study of blood T cells in healthy people across ages. In regard to this clonotype: As yet, its antigen is unknown.

Study-level results: Estimates of total diversity, which came from one million sequenced T cells, were considered to be underestimates. Roughly linearly, TCR beta diversity per million T cells fell as age increased.

Through a sample-barcoded 5' primer and a J-beta primer mix, a second PCR was run for roughly 7 to 12 cycles. TCRdb analysed the 5' RACE reads with MiXCR anew, one entry per CDR3 protein. Found here are roughly 550,000 distinct CDR3 sequences, approximately 25% of them singletons; the top ten hold around 10%. Trimming left V 5 bases short and J 3 bases short, with 19 bases between. CDR3 length: 16 residues. CDR1 is MNHEY, CDR2 SVGEGT, per germline. These data also formed part of another study, on T cells of mothers and their children.

The sequencing input was blood. This sequence originates from a boy between 10 and 17 years old in good health. V gene TRBV6-2 or TRBV6-3 combines with J gene TRBJ2-5; D is uncertain. CDR3 DNA sequence: TGTGCCAGCAGTAACTTTGGGGTTAGGACGGAAGAGACCCAGTACTTC. Translated: CASSNFGVRTEETQYF.